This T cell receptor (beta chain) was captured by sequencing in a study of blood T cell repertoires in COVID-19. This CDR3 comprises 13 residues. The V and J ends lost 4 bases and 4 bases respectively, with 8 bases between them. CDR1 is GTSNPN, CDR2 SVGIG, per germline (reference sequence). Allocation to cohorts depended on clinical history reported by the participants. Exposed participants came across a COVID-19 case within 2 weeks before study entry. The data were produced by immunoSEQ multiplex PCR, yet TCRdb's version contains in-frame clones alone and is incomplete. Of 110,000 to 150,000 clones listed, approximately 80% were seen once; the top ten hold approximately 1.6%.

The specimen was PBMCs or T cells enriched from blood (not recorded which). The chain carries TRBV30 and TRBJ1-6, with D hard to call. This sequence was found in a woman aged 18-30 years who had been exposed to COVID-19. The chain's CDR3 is CAWKYSYNSPLHF. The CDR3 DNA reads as TGTGCCTGGAAATACAGTTATAATTCACCCCTCCACTTT.